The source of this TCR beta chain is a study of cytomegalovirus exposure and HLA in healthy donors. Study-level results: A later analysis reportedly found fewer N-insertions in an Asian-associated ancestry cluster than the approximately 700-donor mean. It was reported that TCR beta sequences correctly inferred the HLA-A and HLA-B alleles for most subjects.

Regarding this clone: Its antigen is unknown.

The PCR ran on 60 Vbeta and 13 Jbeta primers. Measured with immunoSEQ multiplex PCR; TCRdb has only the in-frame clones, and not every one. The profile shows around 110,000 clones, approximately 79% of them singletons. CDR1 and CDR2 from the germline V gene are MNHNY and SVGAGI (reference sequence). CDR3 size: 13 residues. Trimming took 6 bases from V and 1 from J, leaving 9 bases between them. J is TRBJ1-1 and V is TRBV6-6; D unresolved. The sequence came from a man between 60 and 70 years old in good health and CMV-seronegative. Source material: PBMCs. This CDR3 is CASRMGENTEAFF. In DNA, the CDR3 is TGTGCCAGCAGGATGGGAGAGAACACTGAAGCTTTCTTT.